This TCR beta chain was captured in a study of blood T cells in healthy people across ages. This clonotype was recorded a few times. Germline V CDR1 and CDR2: SNHLY, FYNNEI. The CDR3 covers 15 residues. The V end lost 6 bases, the J end lost 1 base, and 13 bases lay between the germline ends. Using a J-beta primer mix together with a sample-barcoded 5' primer, a second PCR was run for roughly 6 to 12 cycles. TCRdb reanalysed the 5' RACE reads using MiXCR and keeps one entry per CDR3 protein. Among about 720,000 distinct CDR3 sequences listed, 20% to 25% were seen once. Sequencing was carried out using blood. The chain is built from TRBV2 and TRBJ2-4; D is unresolved. This sequence originates from a man in his 70s in good health. CDR3 nucleotides: TGTGCCAGCAGGGATCCCGTGGTGGCCAAAAACATTCAGTACTTC. It is translated as CASRDPVVAKNIQYF.